The 23 T cell receptor beta chains below were found in one sample sequenced in a study of T cells expressing NK-cell markers. From the 5' RACE reads, TCRdb lists one entry per CDR3 protein and no DNA. The sample has fewer than 550,000 distinct CDR3 sequences. The sample was blood T cells: a sorted CD56 or NKG2C T cell subset, CD4+ or CD8+ T cells, or bulk PBMC T cells (not recorded which). Receptors originate from a woman aged 45-65 years in good health.

The chain employs TRBV10-2 and TRBJ2-3; TCRdb designates TRBD2, a call that cannot be tested without DNA. The CDR3 consists of 15 residues. The V gene's germline CDR1 is WSHSY and CDR2 SAAADI. The CDR3 loop reads CASSESSGRGDTQYF.

J is TRBJ2-4 and V is TRBV27; TCRdb reports TRBD1, a call that lacks DNA to check it against. This CDR3 comprises 13 residues. Looked up from germline, CDR1 is MNHEY and CDR2 is SMNVEV (reference sequence). CDR3 region: CASSSWGGNIQYF.

The gene calls are TRBV5-6 and TRBJ2-3. The CDR3 has 15 residues. Germline-derived CDR1 and CDR2 are SGHDT and YYEEEE. The CDR3 region is CASSLGIGRTDTQYF. Combining the CDR3 with reference TRBV5-6 and TRBJ2-3 gives the whole variable domain DAGVTQSPTHLIKTRGQQVTLRCSPKSGHDTVSWYQQALGQGPQFIFQYYEEEERQRGNFPDRFSGHQFPNYSSELNVNALLLGDSALYLCASSLGIGRTDTQYFGPGTRLTVL.

The chain's CDR3 is CASGSPQGAGNQPQHF. The J gene is TRBJ1-5, the V gene TRBV12-5; checking the TCRdb D call of TRBD1 is not possible without DNA. This CDR3 comprises 16 residues. Germline CDR1 LGHNT, CDR2 FRNRAP. The complete variable domain, with remaining parts taken from reference TRBV12-5 and TRBJ1-5, reads DARVTQTPRHKVTEMGQEVTMRCQPILGHNTVFWYRQTMMQGLELLAYFRNRAPLDDSGMPKDRFSAEMPDATLATLKIQPSEPRDSAVYFCASGSPQGAGNQPQHFGDGTRLSIL.

This rearrangement joins TRBV30 to TRBJ2-5; checking the TCRdb D call of TRBD2 is not possible without DNA. The CDR3 has 12 amino acids. The germline CDR1 and CDR2 sequences are GTSNPN and SVGIG (reference sequence). This chain's CDR3 is CAFSGTRETQYF.

The chain carries TRBV9 and TRBJ2-1. The CDR3 contains 16 residues. The germline gives CDR1 SGDLS, CDR2 YYNGEE. CDR3 region: CASSVDVSRPYNEQFF. Based on the CDR3 plus reference TRBV9 and TRBJ2-1, the full variable domain is DSGVTQTPKHLITATGQRVTLRCSPRSGDLSVYWYQQSLDQGLQFLIQYYNGEERAKGNILERFSAQQFPDLHSELNLSSLELGDSALYFCASSVDVSRPYNEQFFGPGTRLTVL.

The chain's CDR3 is CASSLGEFHNEQFF. The chain employs TRBV7-7 and TRBJ2-1. Germline CDR1 and CDR2: SSHAT and FNYEAQ (reference sequence). The CDR3 runs to 14 residues.

J is TRBJ2-3 and V is TRBV10-3; TCRdb designates TRBD2, a call that cannot be tested without DNA. Germline V gene data show CDR1 as ENHRY and CDR2 as SYGVKD. The CDR3 consists of 14 residues. The CDR3 protein is CAISEGLRENTQYF.

V usage is TRBV12-3 or TRBV12-4 and J usage is TRBJ2-4. The CDR3 has 15 amino acids. The chain's CDR3 is CASSDLTVAKNIQYF.

This sequence joins TRBV20-1 and TRBJ2-1; TCRdb returns TRBD2, unconfirmable since there is no DNA. Germline CDR1 and CDR2: DFQATT and SNEGSKA (reference sequence). The CDR3 spans 15 residues. The CDR3 loop is CSASVSLAGGNEQFF.

The chain recombines TRBV20-1 with TRBJ2-5. The CDR3 runs to 12 residues. Germline-derived CDR1 and CDR2 are DFQATT and SNEGSKA (reference sequence). CDR3: CSAPTERETQYF.

This rearrangement joins TRBV20-1 to TRBJ1-4; without DNA, the TCRdb call of TRBD1 cannot be checked. The CDR3 consists of 14 residues. Germline CDR1 reads DFQATT; CDR2 reads SNEGSKA (reference sequence). This CDR3 reads CSAAPDGTNEKLFF.

The V call is TRBV30, the J call TRBJ2-5; the TCRdb D gene call, TRBD2, has no DNA to confirm it. This CDR3 region has 12 residues. The germline V gene has CDR1 GTSNPN and CDR2 SVGIG (reference sequence). CDR3 sequence reads: CASGRPAETQYF.

V and J are TRBV7-9 and TRBJ1-2. The CDR3 runs to 12 residues. Germline assignment: CDR1 SEHNR and CDR2 FQNEAQ (reference sequence). CDR3 amino acids: CATTDDYYGYTF.

The chain combines TRBV5-1 with TRBJ1-3. Germline V gene lookup returns CDR1 SGHRS and CDR2 YFSETQ. The CDR3 is 16 residues long. The CDR3 sequence: CASSHGRTSSGNTIYF.

The CDR3 loop reads CGDGGPYEQYF. J is TRBJ2-7 and V is TRBV10-3; the TCRdb call, TRBD1, lacks DNA for checking. The CDR3 has 11 amino acids. Germline CDR1 and CDR2: ENHRY and SYGVKD.

The chain couples TRBV2 to TRBJ1-1; the D gene TCRdb calls, TRBD1, cannot be checked with no DNA. This CDR3 contains 14 residues. CDR1 is SNHLY, CDR2 FYNNEI, per germline. CDR3 sequence reads: CATTVRTMNTEAFF.

This rearrangement joins TRBV7-2 to TRBJ2-1; as DNA is missing, the TRBD2 call by TCRdb cannot be tested. CDR3 length equals 16 residues. CDR1 and CDR2 from the germline V gene are SGHTA and FQGNSA. CDR3: CASSLGSLAGVSEQFF.

The rearrangement links TRBV6-6 to TRBJ2-1; the D call of TRBD2 rests on TCRdb alone, since no DNA is present to check it. The CDR3 covers 18 residues. Germline values: CDR1 MNHNY, CDR2 SVGAGI (reference sequence). This CDR3 reads CASSYVLASGTAYNEQFF.

The rearrangement uses TRBV7-9 and TRBJ1-2; TCRdb's D call, TRBD1, is unchecked because there is no DNA. Per the germline V gene, CDR1 is SEHNR and CDR2 is FQNEAQ (reference sequence). CDR3 length: 15 amino acids. The CDR3 sequence is CASSSWDRPNYGYTF.

This chain links TRBV12-3 or TRBV12-4 with TRBJ1-1; the D call from TCRdb, TRBD1, cannot be confirmed without DNA. The CDR3 spans 14 residues. CDR3 protein: CASTLMTANTEAFF.

The J gene is TRBJ1-3, the V gene TRBV11-3. The CDR3 length is 14 residues. Per germline, CDR1 SGHNT and CDR2 YENEEA. CDR3 sequence: CASSRRLRGNTIYF.

The chain joins TRBV7-2 to TRBJ1-5. Germline values: CDR1 SGHTA, CDR2 FQGNSA. CDR3 length: 12 residues. CDR3 protein: CASSPPGQPQHF.